These 17 T cell receptor beta chains share one sample of origin, sequenced in a study of shared clonotypes between healthy human individuals. Clones were sequenced by immunoSEQ multiplex PCR, and TCRdb holds only the in-frame ones, with some missing. The sample records 550,000 to 850,000 clones, under 80% being singletons. The sample was memory CD4+ T cells sorted from blood. Documented subset: CD45RA-negative fraction. These receptors were obtained from a woman in her 30s in good health.

The CDR3 DNA reads as TGTGCCAGCAGCTTAGGCGGGGCGGGAACGCAGTATTTT. Translating gives CASSLGGAGTQYF. The chain has TRBV11-3 and TRBJ2-3; D is possibly TRBD2 (6 bases). Trimming left V 1 base short and J 9 bases short, with 11 bases between. The CDR3 is made up of 13 amino acids. Germline V gene sequence: CDR1 SGHNT, CDR2 YENEEA.

This rearrangement joins TRBV28 to TRBJ1-1; TRBD1 is a possible D gene (5 bases). The CDR3 sequence is 15 residues long. V lost 5 bases to trimming and J lost 8 bases, with 21 bases between them. CDR1 and CDR2 from the germline V gene are MDHEN and SYDVKM. CDR3 amino acids: CASSPGGGGRFEAFF. CDR3 DNA sequence: TGTGCCAGCAGTCCGGGGGGTGGCGGCCGGTTCGAAGCTTTCTTT.

The chain couples TRBV9 to TRBJ2-3, with 8 bases matching TRBD2. Trimming cost V 4 bases and J 1 base; bases outside gene matches: 5. The germline V gene has CDR1 SGDLS and CDR2 YYNGEE. This CDR3 region has 15 residues. The CDR3 protein is CASSIGTSRTDTQYF. CDR3 DNA sequence: TGTGCCAGCAGCATCGGGACTAGTCGCACAGATACGCAGTATTTT.

This clone was detected only once. The chain recombines TRBV4-1 with TRBJ2-7; D gene uncertain. Germline V gene data show CDR1 as MGHRA and CDR2 as YSYEKL. The CDR3 length is 15 residues. Trimming left V 2 bases short and J 2 bases short, with 13 bases between. The CDR3 DNA is TGCGCCAGCAGCCAACCTACCGGGTCCACCTACGAGCAGTACTTC. Translation gives CASSQPTGSTYEQYF.

This clone was picked up a small number of times. The genes are TRBV7-6 and TRBJ2-1; 10 nucleotides match TRBD2. V gave up 0 bases and J gave up 9 bases; unmatched junction bases: 8. This CDR3 has 16 amino acids. Germline CDR1 SGHVS, CDR2 FNYEAQ. This chain's CDR3 is CASSLAQAGGPGEQFF. The CDR3 nucleotides read TGTGCCAGCAGCTTAGCACAAGCGGGAGGGCCGGGTGAGCAGTTCTTC. The entire variable domain, with the rest obtained from reference TRBV7-6 and TRBJ2-1, is as follows: GAGVSQSPRYKVTKRGQDVALRCDPISGHVSLYWYRQALGQGPEFLTYFNYEAQQDKSGLPNDRFSAERPEGSISTLTIQRTEQRDSAMYRCASSLAQAGGPGEQFFGPGTRLTVL.

This clone was detected only a few times. This chain joins TRBV5-1 and TRBJ1-1; no definite D call. CDR3 size: 14 residues. The V gene's germline CDR1 is SGHRS and CDR2 YFSETQ. The ends were cut back, 3 bases at V and 7 bases at J, with 16 bases in the middle. This CDR3 is CASSSHSSRVEAFF. The CDR3 coding sequence is TGCGCCAGCAGCTCCCACTCGTCACGGGTTGAAGCTTTCTTT.

This clone came up a few times. This rearrangement joins TRBV28 to TRBJ2-1; D is ambiguous. CDR1 is MDHEN and CDR2 is SYDVKM in the germline V gene. The CDR3 runs 14 residues. V gave up 5 bases and J gave up 6 bases, with 14 bases separating them. In nucleotides, the CDR3 is TGTGCCAGCAGTCCGCCCGGTAGCCCCAATGAGCAGTTCTTC. The encoded protein is CASSPPGSPNEQFF.

V gene TRBV18 combines with J gene TRBJ1-2; TRBD1 matches 7 bases. The germline V gene encodes CDR1 KGHSH and CDR2 LQKENI. The CDR3 spans 15 residues. J gave up 7 bases and V 0 bases, and 8 bases lay outside the gene matches. CDR3 nucleotides: TGTGCCAGCTCACCACCGGGACAGTGGGGATTTGGCTACACCTTC. It encodes CASSPPGQWGFGYTF.

This clone was recorded a few times. The genes are TRBV19 and TRBJ1-1, with D perhaps TRBD1 (6 bases). V lost 5 bases to trimming and J lost 5 bases, with 18 bases between them. This CDR3 has 15 amino acids. Germline values: CDR1 LNHDA, CDR2 SQIVND (reference sequence). CDR3 protein: CASSYAGGAWTEAFF. The CDR3 region has the DNA TGTGCCAGTAGTTACGCCGGGGGGGCTTGGACTGAAGCTTTCTTT.

In regard to this clone: This may be a read error: a much more frequent sequence differs by one nucleotide. Other nucleotide sequences in the sample specify the same CDR3. V is TRBV7-2 and J is TRBJ2-5, with TRBD2 matching 7 bases. The CDR3 loop spans 17 amino acids. Per germline, CDR1 SGHTA and CDR2 FQGNSA. V lost 1 base, J lost 7 bases, and 15 bases stayed unmatched. The CDR3 is CASSLVLALTGGGTQYF. In DNA, the CDR3 is TGTGCCAGCAGCTTAGTACTAGCGCTAACCGGTGGGGGGACCCAGTACTTC.

This chain uses TRBV4-1 with TRBJ2-1; D is unclear. The germline V and J ends were trimmed by 0 bases and 8 bases, with 5 bases remaining between them. The CDR3 has 12 amino acids. From germline, CDR1 is MGHRA and CDR2 YSYEKL. The CDR3 sequence: CASSQEVHEQFF. DNA of the CDR3: TGCGCCAGCAGCCAAGAAGTTCATGAGCAGTTCTTC.

Only a few counts were recorded for this clone. V usage is TRBV19 and J usage is TRBJ2-5; perhaps TRBD2 as D (5 bases). This CDR3 is built from 14 residues. V was shortened by 1 base and J by 4 bases, with 10 bases between the two germline ends. The germline gives CDR1 LNHDA, CDR2 SQIVND (reference sequence). The CDR3 sequence is CASSIAGSGETQYF. DNA of the CDR3: TGTGCCAGTAGTATAGCGGGATCGGGAGAGACCCAGTACTTC. Full variable domain (remainder filled in from reference TRBV19 and TRBJ2-5): DGGITQSPKYLFRKEGQNVTLSCEQNLNHDAMYWYRQDPGQGLRLIYYSQIVNDFQKGDIAEGYSVSREKKESFPLTVTSAQKNPTAFYLCASSIAGSGETQYFGPGTRLLVL.

Concerning this clone itself: Relative to the germline gene, one junction end is altered; a read error may explain this. The J gene is TRBJ1-4, the V gene TRBV29-1; D is unclear. The CDR3 has 10 amino acids. Germline CDR1 reads SQVTM; CDR2 reads ANQGSEA. CDR3 sequence: CSVVGRKTVF. The CDR3 DNA sequence: TGCAGCGTTGTAGGACGAAAAACTGTTTTT.

This clone was counted at least ten times. The V and J genes are TRBV21-1 and TRBJ2-4; the DNA was not compared with TRBD2, the D call given in the table. TRBV21-1 has pseudogene status. The CDR3 contains 12 residues. The CDR3 loop reads CASSNFGELEYF. CDR3 DNA: TGTGCCAGCAGCAATTTCGGGGAATTGGAGTACTTC.

The gene calls are TRBV27 and TRBJ1-5; TRBD1 matches 9 bases. Germline assignment: CDR1 MNHEY and CDR2 SMNVEV (reference sequence). CDR3 size: 18 residues. The V gene end was trimmed by 4 bases and the J gene end by 2 bases; junction bases not matched to a gene: 12. The CDR3 DNA reads as TGTGCCAGCAGTTCCTCACAGGGGGCTGTTTTTGGCAATCAGCCCCAGCATTTT. Protein: CASSSSQGAVFGNQPQHF.

V usage is TRBV7-9 and J usage is TRBJ2-3; 9 bases map to TRBD2. V lost 7 bases to trimming and J lost 3 bases; unmatched junction nucleotides: 5. The CDR3 sequence is 14 residues long. The germline V gene has CDR1 SEHNR and CDR2 FQNEAQ (reference sequence). The CDR3: CASNPGLATDTQYF. The CDR3 nucleotides read TGTGCCAGCAACCCGGGACTAGCTACAGATACGCAGTATTTT.

This clone occurred a few times. This chain links TRBV29-1 with TRBJ1-5; 9 nucleotides align to TRBD1. The CDR3 has 13 amino acids. J was trimmed by 5 bases and V by 6 bases; bases with no gene match: 5. Germline CDR1 is SQVTM and CDR2 is ANQGSEA. The CDR3 DNA reads as TGCAGCGTGGGACAGGGTATAGATCAGCCCCAGCATTTT. Its protein is CSVGQGIDQPQHF.